This T cell receptor (beta chain) came from a study of memory B cells and T cells in multiple sclerosis. Findings of the study overall: Normalization was needed because clone-set size differences affected shared clonotype counts.

Assay: immunoSEQ multiplex PCR; the TCRdb copy retains only in-frame clones and omits some. The data show approximately 32,000 clones, 86% seen once. This CDR3 is built from 15 residues. V dropped 5 bases and J dropped 1; count of bases not matched to a gene: 5. Germline CDR1 and CDR2: SGHTA and FQGNSA. After stimulus-free culture, autoproliferating CFSE-dim and non-proliferating CFSE-high T cells were sequenced separately. Over 4.5x10^7 CFSE-labeled PBMCs were cultured around 7 days unstimulated, then replicate wells were pooled. CFSE at 0.5 uM labeled the PBMCs, which were then cultured unstimulated. This clone showed up just a few times. Antigen: not known.

The sample taken for sequencing was PBMCs from blood kept in culture. This chain links TRBV7-2 with TRBJ1-3, with 7 bases aligning to TRBD1. The TCR was taken from a human donor with multiple sclerosis. This CDR3 reads CASSTGASSGNTIYF. CDR3 DNA: TGTGCCAGCAGCACAGGGGCCTCGTCTGGAAACACCATATATTTT.